Listed below are T cell receptor beta chains from one sample, sequenced in a study of blood T cells in healthy people across ages. MiXCR was run by TCRdb on the 5' RACE reads, yielding one entry per CDR3 protein. Of hundreds of thousands of distinct CDR3 sequences in the sample, roughly 31% were seen once. The sample comprised blood. These receptors all come from a woman older than 75 in good health. Each CDR3 is given without its conserved first and last residue.

j_call v_call cdr3_aa
TRBJ2-5 TRBV2 ASGLAGGRQETQY
TRBJ2-5 TRBV7-6 ASSLEGWGYEQN
TRBJ2-7 TRBV30 AWVDSGRYEQY
TRBJ2-6 TRBV7-9 ASSLYVGPEGTGANVLT
TRBJ1-4 TRBV12-3/TRBV12-4 ASSLSEKLF
TRBJ1-4 TRBV5-1 ASSLTGGFEKLF
TRBJ2-7 TRBV6-5 ASSYSLTGSSSYEQY
TRBJ2-2 TRBV7-2 ASSLDNSHTGELF
TRBJ2-1 TRBV6-2/TRBV6-3 ASSRQGGSYNEQF
TRBJ1-6 TRBV20-1 SARESETLNSPLH
TRBJ2-1 TRBV6-1 ASNNRGEDEQF
. TRBV30 AWSRSSSYNEQY
TRBJ1-6 TRBV2 ASSPRDRGNSPLH
TRBJ1-6 TRBV4-1 ASSQVTGQGTSPLH
TRBJ1-1 TRBV5-1 ASSTIPTGGLNTEAF
. TRBV3-1 ASSQGGRRETQF
TRBJ1-2 TRBV10-3 AIVGDVANGYT
TRBJ1-1 TRBV9 ASSVVADNTEAF
TRBJ2-3 TRBV5-1 ASSLDGRGGDTQY
TRBJ2-7 TRBV2 ASTTGTCGEQY
TRBJ2-5 TRBV2 ASSTDRLEKQY
. TRBV20-1 SAFSGWETQY
TRBJ1-3 TRBV20-1 SARQGAESGNTIY
TRBJ2-6 TRBV5-1 ASSLGSPGANVLT
TRBJ1-1 TRBV18 ASSSGVTEAF
TRBJ2-3 TRBV12-3/TRBV12-4 ASRAEWGGDTQY
TRBJ1-1 TRBV6-1 ANAGGTNTEAF
TRBJ2-3 TRBV6-5 ASRIPGTDTQY
TRBJ1-6 TRBV7-2 ASSAGQGRESPLH
TRBJ2-3 TRBV19 ASSRAGTGASDTQY
TRBJ1-6 TRBV2 ASSTEGQSPLH
TRBJ2-5 TRBV2 ASDRTGSVETQY
TRBJ2-3 TRBV7-9 ASRPGTSAGTQY
TRBJ2-2 TRBV20-1 SASGGSETGELF
TRBJ1-2 TRBV24-1 AASDTQGANYGYT
TRBJ2-2 TRBV29-1 SVERGFGAGELF
TRBJ2-7 TRBV20-1 SAGLAGGRYYEQY